This record covers a single T cell receptor (beta chain). The data were obtained in a study of T cells after yellow fever vaccination. Trimming took off 3 bases at V and 6 bases at J, with 13 bases between the two ends. This CDR3 is 14 amino acids long. CDR1 is SGDLS, CDR2 YYNGEE, per germline. Conversion of TCR transcripts into cDNA relied on 5'RACE template switching, which added a universal primer site and UMIs. TCRdb re-derived calls from the 5' RACE reads in MiXCR, one entry per CDR3 protein. The table lists 230,000 or so distinct CDR3 sequences, 6% to 8% of them singletons. V usage is TRBV9 and J usage is TRBJ2-1; no reliable D call. This TCR came from a man between 25 and 39 years old who received the YFV17D yellow fever vaccine. This material consisted of CD4+ T cells sorted from PBMCs, taken on the day of the yellow fever booster vaccination. CDR3 residues: CASSDKTRGNEQFF. CDR3 in DNA: TGTGCCAGCAGCGACAAGACCAGAGGCAATGAGCAGTTCTTC.